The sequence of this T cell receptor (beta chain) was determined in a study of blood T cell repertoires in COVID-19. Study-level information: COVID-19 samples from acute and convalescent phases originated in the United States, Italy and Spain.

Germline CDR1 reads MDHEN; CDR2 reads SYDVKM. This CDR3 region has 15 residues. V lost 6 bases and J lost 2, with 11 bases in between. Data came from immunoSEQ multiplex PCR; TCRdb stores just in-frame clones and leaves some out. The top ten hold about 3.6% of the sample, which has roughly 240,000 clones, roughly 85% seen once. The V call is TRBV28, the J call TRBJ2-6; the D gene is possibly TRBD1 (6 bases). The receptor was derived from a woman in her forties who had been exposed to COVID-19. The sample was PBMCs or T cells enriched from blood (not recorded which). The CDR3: CASRITGTGANVLTF. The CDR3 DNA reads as TGTGCCAGCAGGATTACAGGGACTGGGGCCAACGTCCTGACTTTC.